The sequence of this T cell receptor (beta chain) was determined in a study of T cells in Graves' hyperthyroidism and ophthalmopathy. Overall study findings and caveats: Most thyroid clonotypes expanded above 0.001 appeared in blood too.

Trimming took 4 bases from V and 4 from J, leaving 18 bases between them. Germline CDR1 reads SEHNR; CDR2 reads FQNEAQ (reference sequence). The CDR3 has 16 amino acids. This clonotype was seen a few times. Its antigen is currently unknown. The source material, RNA transcripts, was used to amplify TCR beta CDR3 regions. The TCR CDR3 was amplified in a first-round RT-PCR using the HTBI primer set. Each CDR3 protein gets one entry after TCRdb re-called the multiplex PCR reads with MiXCR. Of about 640,000 distinct CDR3 sequences in the sample, roughly 20% were seen once. The specimen sequenced was blood. This clonotype was obtained from a man aged 25-40 years with Graves' ophthalmopathy. V and J are TRBV7-9 and TRBJ2-3, with D possibly being TRBD2 (6 bases). CDR3 nucleotides: TGTGCCAGCAGCTGGGACTCGCCCTCCCAATCAGATACGCAGTATTTT. It encodes CASSWDSPSQSDTQYF.